These T cell receptor beta chains were read from a single sample in a study of T cell changes during pregnancy in multiple sclerosis. Assay: immunoSEQ multiplex PCR; the TCRdb copy retains only in-frame clones and omits some. The profile shows 55,000 to 70,000 clones, 92% of them singletons. The specimen comprised CD4+ T cells from peripheral blood mononuclear cells, sampled after pregnancy. The receptors here all came from a female donor with multiple sclerosis, enrolled in a pregnancy study. Both conserved end residues are part of each CDR3. The order of the fields is D gene, V gene, clone size, J gene, CDR3 protein, CDR3 DNA. The D gene is left open where the match is weak. Size tells how often a clone was seen (once, few, many) or the class of an expanded clone, and some rows leave it out.

d_call: TRBD1; v_call: TRBV5-1; clone_size: NA; j_call: TRBJ1-1; cdr3_aa: CASSLKTPGQGRNTEAFF; cdr3_nt: TGCGCCAGCAGCTTGAAAACTCCGGGACAGGGACGGAACACTGAAGCTTTCTTT
d_call: TRBD1; v_call: TRBV5-1; clone_size: few; j_call: TRBJ2-7; cdr3_aa: CASSLAGGDSYEQYF; cdr3_nt: TGCGCCAGCAGCTTGGCAGGGGGAGACTCCTACGAGCAGTACTTC
d_call: NA; v_call: TRBV28; clone_size: NA; j_call: TRBJ1-5; cdr3_aa: CASSSPGGFGGQPQHF; cdr3_nt: TGTGCCAGCAGTAGCCCGGGGGGGTTTGGGGGTCAGCCCCAGCATTTT
d_call: TRBD1; v_call: TRBV18; clone_size: once; j_call: TRBJ2-2; cdr3_aa: CASSITGDTGELFF; cdr3_nt: TGTGCCAGCTCAATTACAGGGGACACCGGGGAGCTGTTTTTT
d_call: NA; v_call: TRBV2; clone_size: NA; j_call: TRBJ1-5; cdr3_aa: CASSDRGFNQPQHF; cdr3_nt: TGTGCCAGCAGTGATCGGGGGTTTAATCAGCCCCAGCATTTT
d_call: NA; v_call: TRBV12-5; clone_size: NA; j_call: TRBJ2-5; cdr3_aa: CASGSGPSETQYF; cdr3_nt: TGTGCTAGTGGTTCAGGGCCATCGGAGACCCAGTACTTC
d_call: NA; v_call: TRBV27; clone_size: NA; j_call: TRBJ2-2; cdr3_aa: CASGGLADGELFF; cdr3_nt: TGTGCCAGTGGCGGTCTAGCTGACGGGGAGCTGTTTTTT
d_call: TRBD2; v_call: TRBV9; clone_size: NA; j_call: TRBJ2-1; cdr3_aa: CASSVDLGGYNEQFF; cdr3_nt: TGTGCCAGCAGCGTAGATCTGGGGGGGTACAATGAGCAGTTCTTC
d_call: NA; v_call: TRBV6-6; clone_size: NA; j_call: TRBJ1-1; cdr3_aa: CASRGGNTEAFF; cdr3_nt: TGTGCCAGCAGGGGAGGGAACACTGAAGCTTTCTTT
d_call: TRBD2; v_call: TRBV5-1; clone_size: NA; j_call: TRBJ2-7; cdr3_aa: CASSSLDGRSYEQYF; cdr3_nt: TGCGCCAGCAGCTCCCTCGACGGGAGGTCCTACGAGCAGTACTTC
d_call: NA; v_call: TRBV30; clone_size: NA; j_call: TRBJ1-2; cdr3_aa: CAWSEGAPAFNGYTF; cdr3_nt: TGTGCCTGGAGTGAAGGGGCGCCCGCCTTCAATGGCTACACCTTC
d_call: TRBD2; v_call: TRBV30; clone_size: NA; j_call: TRBJ2-1; cdr3_aa: CAWTMLAGAYNEQFF; cdr3_nt: TGTGCCTGGACCATGCTAGCGGGTGCTTACAATGAGCAGTTCTTC
d_call: NA; v_call: TRBV19; clone_size: NA; j_call: TRBJ1-4; cdr3_aa: CASSIGEGFNEKLFF; cdr3_nt: TGTGCCAGTAGTATTGGAGAAGGATTTAATGAAAAACTGTTTTTT
d_call: NA; v_call: TRBV15; clone_size: NA; j_call: TRBJ1-2; cdr3_aa: CATSSGGALVGGYTF; cdr3_nt: TGTGCCACCAGCAGTGGGGGGGCCCTAGTGGGTGGCTACACCTTC
d_call: TRBD2; v_call: TRBV6-6; clone_size: NA; j_call: TRBJ2-1; cdr3_aa: CASSPVAGGLYNEQFF; cdr3_nt: TGTGCCAGCAGCCCCGTAGCGGGAGGGCTTTACAATGAGCAGTTCTTC
d_call: TRBD2; v_call: TRBV5-1; clone_size: NA; j_call: TRBJ2-2; cdr3_aa: CASSPELAGAIGELFF; cdr3_nt: TGCGCCAGCAGCCCCGAACTAGCGGGAGCAATCGGGGAGCTGTTTTTT
d_call: TRBD2; v_call: TRBV5-1; clone_size: few; j_call: TRBJ2-7; cdr3_aa: CASSLGTGRSGTLDEQYF; cdr3_nt: TGCGCCAGCAGCTTGGGAACCGGCCGTAGCGGGACGCTCGACGAGCAGTACTTC
d_call: NA; v_call: TRBV5-6; clone_size: NA; j_call: TRBJ1-6; cdr3_aa: CASSLGQDNSPLHF; cdr3_nt: TGTGCCAGCAGCTTGGGACAAGATAATTCACCCCTCCACTTT
d_call: NA; v_call: TRBV28; clone_size: NA; j_call: TRBJ1-1; cdr3_aa: CASSPPRGLGTEAFF; cdr3_nt: TGTGCCAGCAGTCCCCCTAGAGGGTTGGGGACTGAAGCTTTCTTT
d_call: NA; v_call: TRBV25-1; clone_size: NA; j_call: TRBJ2-1; cdr3_aa: CASSGTGSLYNEQFF; cdr3_nt: TGTGCCAGCAGTGGTACAGGGTCCCTTTACAATGAGCAGTTCTTC
d_call: NA; v_call: TRBV29-1; clone_size: NA; j_call: TRBJ1-1; cdr3_aa: CSVEGRQAVEAFF; cdr3_nt: TGCAGCGTTGAAGGGCGGCAAGCAGTGGAAGCTTTCTTT
d_call: NA; v_call: TRBV7-3; clone_size: NA; j_call: TRBJ2-6; cdr3_aa: CASSSVAGAGGANVLTF; cdr3_nt: TGTGCCAGCAGCTCCGTCGCGGGGGCGGGAGGGGCCAACGTCCTGACTTTC
d_call: TRBD1; v_call: TRBV2; clone_size: NA; j_call: TRBJ1-2; cdr3_aa: CASSPRTGTGGQSYGYTF; cdr3_nt: TGTGCCAGCAGCCCAAGGACGGGGACAGGGGGGCAATCCTATGGCTACACCTTC
d_call: NA; v_call: TRBV5-1; clone_size: NA; j_call: TRBJ1-1; cdr3_aa: CASSRNTEAFF; cdr3_nt: TGCGCCAGCAGCCGGAACACTGAAGCTTTCTTT
d_call: TRBD1; v_call: TRBV2; clone_size: NA; j_call: TRBJ1-2; cdr3_aa: CASSAQGGGGYTF; cdr3_nt: TGTGCCAGCAGTGCGCAGGGGGGTGGCGGCTACACCTTC
d_call: NA; v_call: TRBV7-9; clone_size: NA; j_call: TRBJ1-3; cdr3_aa: CASSLVGDEGTIYF; cdr3_nt: TGTGCCAGCAGCTTGGTGGGCGACGAGGGCACCATATATTTT
d_call: TRBD1; v_call: TRBV6-5; clone_size: NA; j_call: TRBJ1-5; cdr3_aa: CASSSRTGVSNQPQHF; cdr3_nt: TGTGCCAGCAGTTCTCGGACAGGGGTAAGCAATCAGCCCCAGCATTTT
d_call: NA; v_call: TRBV27; clone_size: NA; j_call: TRBJ1-2; cdr3_aa: CASSFSRNYGYTF; cdr3_nt: TGTGCCAGCAGTTTCTCCAGGAACTATGGCTACACCTTC